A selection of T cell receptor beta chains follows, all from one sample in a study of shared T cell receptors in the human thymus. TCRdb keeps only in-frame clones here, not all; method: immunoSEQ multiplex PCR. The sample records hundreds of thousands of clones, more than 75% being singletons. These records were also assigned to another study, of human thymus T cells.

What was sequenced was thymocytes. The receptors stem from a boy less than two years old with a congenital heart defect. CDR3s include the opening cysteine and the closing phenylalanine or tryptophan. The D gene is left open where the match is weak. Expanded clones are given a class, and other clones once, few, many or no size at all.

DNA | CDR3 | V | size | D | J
TGCGCCAGCAGCCAAGTTTGGAGGGGGCCTGGCTACACCTTC | CASSQVWRGPGYTF | TRBV4-3 | NA | TRBD1 | TRBJ1-2
TGTGCCAGTAGCCTTAGAGCGGGGGGGAGGACCGGGGAGCTGTTTTTT | CASSLRAGGRTGELFF | TRBV28 | NA | TRBD2 | TRBJ2-2
TGTGCCAGCAGTTGGCAGGATCGGGGCTACACCTTC | CASSWQDRGYTF | TRBV5-4 | NA | NA | TRBJ1-2
TGCGCCAGCAGTGACGGGGAAAAGACCCAGTACTTC | CASSDGEKTQYF | TRBV10-2 | NA | NA | TRBJ2-5
TGTGCCAGCAGGGGACTAGCGGCTCACGATTACGAGCAGTACTTC | CASRGLAAHDYEQYF | TRBV6-6 | NA | TRBD2 | TRBJ2-7
TGCAGCGCTATCAAGGGGGAACGACAGAACACCGGGGAGCTGTTTTTT | CSAIKGERQNTGELFF | TRBV29-1 | NA | NA | TRBJ2-2
TGCGCCAGCAGCGGGACTAGCGGGAAGGAGGCAGATACGCAGTATTTT | CASSGTSGKEADTQYF | TRBV5-1 | NA | TRBD2 | TRBJ2-3
TGTGCCAGCAGCGTAAGCCGTCAGGGGACTGGAAACACCATATATTTT | CASSVSRQGTGNTIYF | TRBV9 | NA | NA | TRBJ1-3
TGTGCCAGCAGCGGAACAATGGGACAGCACTATGGCTACACCTTC | CASSGTMGQHYGYTF | TRBV2 | NA | TRBD1 | TRBJ1-2
TGTGCCAGCAGCTTAGAGTTGCCAGGGAACACTGAAGCTTTCTTT | CASSLELPGNTEAFF | TRBV7-2 | NA | NA | TRBJ1-1
TGTGCCACCAACGGACCCGGACTAGCCAATGAGCAGTTCTTC | CATNGPGLANEQFF | TRBV19 | NA | TRBD2 | TRBJ2-1
TGTGCCAGCAGCCAAGCCTTACTAGGAACCCAAGAGACCCAGTACTTC | CASSQALLGTQETQYF | TRBV14 | few | NA | TRBJ2-5
TGCAGCGTTTACGCCGGGACTAGCGGGAGTACTAACAATGAGCAGTTCTTC | CSVYAGTSGSTNNEQFF | TRBV29-1 | NA | TRBD2 | TRBJ2-1
TGTGCCAGCAGCCTACGACAGGGCAATCAGCCCCAGCATTTT | CASSLRQGNQPQHF | TRBV7-8 | NA | NA | TRBJ1-5
TGCGCCAGCAGCTCAACAGGGGTTTCATCTGAAGCTTTCTTT | CASSSTGVSSEAFF | TRBV4-1 | NA | TRBD1 | TRBJ1-1
TGTGCCAGTAGTATCTGTAGCAATCAGCCCCAGCATTTT | CASSICSNQPQHF | TRBV19 | NA | NA | TRBJ1-5
TGTGCCAGCAGCTCGCGGGTGGAGAATAGCGGTAACACCGGGGAGCTGTTTTTT | CASSSRVENSGNTGELFF | TRBV5-4 | NA | NA | TRBJ2-2
TGTGCCACCAGCAGAGTCCTCGAAGGAAGGAGGCGAACAGATACGCAGTATTTT | CATSRVLEGRRRTDTQYF | TRBV15 | NA | NA | TRBJ2-3
TGTGCCAGCAGTTACTCAAGCGGACAGGGGATCGGAGAGCAGTACTTC | CASSYSSGQGIGEQYF | TRBV6-5 | few | TRBD1 | TRBJ2-7
TGTGCCAGCACAGGCAGCGGGAGGTTTGATACGCAGTATTTT | CASTGSGRFDTQYF | TRBV27 | once | TRBD2 | TRBJ2-3
TGTGCCAGCAGTTTCTCAACTAGCGGGAATAGGTACGAGCAGTACTTC | CASSFSTSGNRYEQYF | TRBV27 | once | TRBD2 | TRBJ2-7
TGTGCCAGCAGTCCGCGGACAGCGAGCTATGGCTACACCTTC | CASSPRTASYGYTF | TRBV28 | NA | NA | TRBJ1-2
TGTGCCAGCAGCCAAGACGACAGGGGAGGTCAGCCCCAGCATTTT | CASSQDDRGGQPQHF | TRBV4-2 | NA | TRBD1 | TRBJ1-5
TGCGCCAGCAGTGAGGTCGGAGGGCGGGAAAAACTGTTTTTT | CASSEVGGREKLFF | TRBV10-2 | NA | NA | TRBJ1-4
TGTGCCAGTAGTATGACTAGCGGGTGGGAGACCCAGTACTTC | CASSMTSGWETQYF | TRBV19 | NA | TRBD2 | TRBJ2-5
TGTGCCAGCAGCCCCCGGACCCTTAAGCGGGGGAGTAATGAGCAGTTCTTC | CASSPRTLKRGSNEQFF | TRBV5-6 | NA | TRBD2 | TRBJ2-1